These 21 T cell receptor beta chains came from one sample sequenced in a study of ipilimumab plus nivolumab after autologous stem cell transplantation. TCRdb keeps only in-frame clones here, not all; method: immunoSEQ multiplex PCR. The table shows 17,000 or so clones, with roughly 70% occurring only once. The specimen was PBMCs, collected in a trial of ipilimumab plus nivolumab as post-transplant consolidation. The source is a male donor with diffuse large B-cell lymphoma.

The genes are TRBV11-1 and TRBJ2-7, with a weak D call TRBD2 (5 bases). V was clipped by 1 base and J by 4 bases, with 14 bases between them. The V gene's germline CDR1 is SGHAT and CDR2 FQDESV (reference sequence). The CDR3 is 15 residues long. The CDR3 DNA sequence: TGTGCCAGCAGCTTAGAGGAGGCCATTGGGTACGAGCAGTACTTC. The encoded protein is CASSLEEAIGYEQYF.

The V call is TRBV9, the J call TRBJ2-5; D perhaps matches TRBD1 (6 bases). There are 14 residues in the CDR3. V lost 3 bases, J lost 5 bases, and 14 bases lay in between. Germline values: CDR1 SGDLS, CDR2 YYNGEE. The CDR3 DNA sequence: TGTGCCAGCAGCGGTGGCAGGGGCGGGGAGACCCAGTACTTC. Protein sequence: CASSGGRGGETQYF.

The V call is TRBV19, the J call TRBJ2-1; 8 bases match TRBD2. The length of the CDR3 is 13 residues. The V segment lost 8 bases and the J segment 10 bases; nucleotides outside the gene matches: 10. CDR1 and CDR2 (germline): LNHDA, SQIVND (reference sequence). CDR3 amino acids: CASQGSGMGEQFF. CDR3 sequence (DNA): TGTGCCAGTCAGGGTAGCGGGATGGGAGAGCAGTTCTTC. The full variable domain, in which reference TRBV19 and TRBJ2-1 provide the parts outside the CDR3, is DGGITQSPKYLFRKEGQNVTLSCEQNLNHDAMYWYRQDPGQGLRLIYYSQIVNDFQKGDIAEGYSVSREKKESFPLTVTSAQKNPTAFYLCASQGSGMGEQFFGPGTRLTVL.

This clone has only a few counts. The chain recombines TRBV19 with TRBJ2-2; D gene unclear. Trimming shortened V by 7 bases and J by 2 bases, and 8 bases separated the two germline ends. Per germline, CDR1 LNHDA and CDR2 SQIVND (reference sequence). The length of the CDR3 is 13 residues. The CDR3 protein is CASMDDNTGELFF. In DNA, the CDR3 is TGTGCCAGTATGGACGATAACACCGGGGAGCTGTTTTTT.

The gene calls are TRBV28 and TRBJ1-5; D call uncertain. V was cut by 4 bases and J by 6 bases, with 7 bases left in between. Per the germline V gene, CDR1 is MDHEN and CDR2 is SYDVKM. CDR3 length: 12 amino acids. DNA of the CDR3: TGTGCCAGCAGTTCAACAACTCAGCCCCAGCATTTT. Its translation is CASSSTTQPQHF.

The V call is TRBV1, the J call TRBJ2-7; the table assigns TRBD2, which was not confirmed against the DNA. TRBV1 is recorded as a pseudogene. The CDR3 is made up of 19 amino acids. CDR3 residues: CTSSQDGQRGLAGFYEQYF. Written as DNA, the CDR3 is TGCACCAGCAGCCAAGATGGCCAGAGAGGACTAGCGGGGTTCTACGAGCAGTACTTC.

This clone was recorded only once. This chain uses TRBV20-1 with TRBJ1-2; a possible D gene is TRBD1 (5 bases). The CDR3 has 11 residues. V was cut by 7 bases and J by 8 bases, with 14 bases left in between. From germline, CDR1 is DFQATT and CDR2 SNEGSKA (reference sequence). This CDR3 is CSVDRAMGYTF. As DNA, the CDR3 is TGCAGTGTCGACAGAGCCATGGGCTACACCTTC.

The rearrangement joins TRBV5-4 to TRBJ1-2; 7 bases are shared with TRBD1. J gave up 6 bases and V 4 bases, and 12 bases lay outside the gene matches. Germline assignment: CDR1 SGHNT and CDR2 YYREEE (reference sequence). This CDR3 comprises 15 residues. Here the CDR3 reads CASSQDLGQVHGYTF. The CDR3 DNA sequence: TGTGCCAGCAGCCAGGACCTCGGACAGGTTCATGGCTACACCTTC.

V and J are TRBV19 and TRBJ1-1; 9 nucleotides match TRBD1. Trimming cost V 5 bases and J 5 bases; bases outside gene matches: 12. Germline V gene data show CDR1 as LNHDA and CDR2 as SQIVND (reference sequence). The CDR3 spans 16 residues. For the CDR3, the DNA is TGTGCCAGTAGTTCGCGAGAGACAGGGGGGTGGACTGAAGCTTTCTTT. Protein product: CASSSRETGGWTEAFF. Full variable domain (remainder filled in from reference TRBV19 and TRBJ1-1): DGGITQSPKYLFRKEGQNVTLSCEQNLNHDAMYWYRQDPGQGLRLIYYSQIVNDFQKGDIAEGYSVSREKKESFPLTVTSAQKNPTAFYLCASSSRETGGWTEAFFGQGTRLTVV.

V gene TRBV2 combines with J gene TRBJ2-7; 7 bases map to TRBD1. The trim removed 6 bases at V and 9 bases at J, leaving 11 bases unmatched. The germline V gene encodes CDR1 SNHLY and CDR2 FYNNEI. The CDR3 length is 13 residues. In DNA, the CDR3 is TGTGCCAGCAGGTTAGGACAGGTAAACGGGCAGTACTTC. Amino acids: CASRLGQVNGQYF.

This clone came up a few times. The rearrangement links TRBV7-6 to TRBJ2-5; the D call may be TRBD1 or TRBD2 (6 bases each). This CDR3 spans 13 amino acids. In germline, CDR1 is SGHVS, CDR2 FNYEAQ. The V and J ends lost 1 base and 7 bases respectively, with 10 bases between them. DNA for the CDR3: TGTGCCAGCAGCTTAGGGGGGGCTGGGACCCAGTACTTC. This codes for CASSLGGAGTQYF.

Notes on this clone: This sequence may be a read error, since a much larger clone differs from it by one base. Within the sample, other DNA sequences also encode this same CDR3. The CDR3 coding sequence is TGTGCCAGCAACCAGGTCAACACTGAAGCTTTCTTT. It codes for CASNQVNTEAFF. V usage is TRBV6-1 and J usage is TRBJ1-1; D not resolved. Germline CDR1 is MNHNS and CDR2 is SASEGT. The CDR3 covers 12 residues. V lost 7 bases, J lost 2 bases, and 8 bases lay in between.

This chain joins TRBV15 and TRBJ2-5, with D uncertain. CDR3 size: 12 residues. The germline V and J ends were trimmed by 1 base and 4 bases, with 4 bases remaining between them. Germline CDR1 is LNHNV and CDR2 is YYDKDF (reference sequence). CDR3 nucleotide sequence: TGTGCCACCAGCAGAGGAGGAGAGACCCAGTACTTC. As protein: CATSRGGETQYF. The variable domain in full, completed from reference TRBV15 and TRBJ2-5, reads DAMVIQNPRYQVTQFGKPVTLSCSQTLNHNVMYWYQQKSSQAPKLLFHYYDKDFNNEADTPDNFQSRRPNTSFCFLDIRSPGLGDTAMYLCATSRGGETQYFGPGTRLLVL.

V gene TRBV9 combines with J gene TRBJ2-5, with TRBD2 identical over 9 bases. Germline trimming cut 0 bases from V and 4 bases from J; bases unmatched to any gene: 7. There are 16 residues in the CDR3. Germline V CDR1 and CDR2: SGDLS, YYNGEE. CDR3 coding DNA: TGTGCCAGCAGCGTAGGTGGCGGGAGGGCCCCAGAGACCCAGTACTTC. Its protein is CASSVGGGRAPETQYF.

The chain carries TRBV5-1 and TRBJ1-2; D is ambiguous. The V end lost 4 bases, the J end lost 0 bases, and 16 bases lay between the germline ends. The CDR3 totals 16 residues. The germline V gene has CDR1 SGHRS and CDR2 YFSETQ. The CDR3 DNA follows: TGCGCCAGCAGCCCCAACTCATACTTCGCTAACTATGGCTACACCTTC. The encoded protein is CASSPNSYFANYGYTF.

The chain is built from TRBV5-1 and TRBJ2-7; TRBD2 aligns across 11 bases. Germline CDR1 and CDR2: SGHRS and YFSETQ. The CDR3 extends over 16 amino acids. The trim removed 2 bases at V and 6 bases at J, leaving 10 bases unmatched. The CDR3 protein is CASSLDITSGSREQYF. Written as DNA, the CDR3 is TGCGCCAGCAGCTTAGACATCACTAGCGGGAGCCGCGAGCAGTACTTC.

The chain links TRBV5-1 to TRBJ2-5; D ambiguous. The CDR3 totals 15 residues. V was trimmed by 0 bases and J by 3 bases, leaving 12 bases between them. Germline values: CDR1 SGHRS, CDR2 YFSETQ. CDR3 amino acids: CASSLDGTQEETQYF. The CDR3 region has the DNA TGCGCCAGCAGCTTGGACGGCACCCAAGAAGAGACCCAGTACTTC.

This clone appeared once. V gene TRBV6-1 combines with J gene TRBJ2-1; 7 bases map to TRBD2. Per the germline V gene, CDR1 is MNHNS and CDR2 is SASEGT. The CDR3 consists of 16 residues. Germline trimming cut 0 bases from V and 4 bases from J; bases unmatched to any gene: 6. CDR3 coding DNA: TGTGCCAGCAGTGAAGCGAGCGGGACTCATTACAATGAGCAGTTCTTC. Translated: CASSEASGTHYNEQFF.

Relative to its sample, this clone is medium-sized. The chain couples TRBV11-3 to TRBJ2-7, with 9 bases lining up with TRBD1. Trimming cost V 5 bases and J 7 bases; bases outside gene matches: 3. This CDR3 comprises 12 residues. Germline assignment: CDR1 SGHNT and CDR2 YENEEA. CDR3 protein: CASSGTGMEQYF. The CDR3, as DNA: TGTGCCAGCAGCGGGACAGGGATGGAGCAGTACTTC.

J is TRBJ2-5 and V is TRBV11-2; D is unresolved. CDR1 and CDR2 from the germline V gene are SGHAT and FQNNGV. This CDR3 comprises 12 residues. Trimming removed 4 bases at V and 5 bases at J, with 8 bases between. The CDR3 DNA follows: TGTGCCAGCAGCTCTGTTTTGGAGACCCAGTACTTC. Translated: CASSSVLETQYF.

The table lists this clone with a few counts. The genes are TRBV11-2 and TRBJ1-4; the D gene is possibly TRBD1 (6 bases). The CDR3 length is 14 residues. Germline V gene sequence: CDR1 SGHAT, CDR2 FQNNGV. Between the trimmed V and J ends, which lost 5 bases and 8 bases, there was a span of 15 bases. The CDR3, as DNA: TGTGCCAGCAGCAACAGGGTGCGGGTCGAAAAACTGTTTTTT. This sequence encodes CASSNRVRVEKLFF.